This is a list of T cell receptor beta chains from one sample in a study of T cells after yellow fever vaccination. TCRdb analysed the 5' RACE reads with MiXCR anew, one entry per CDR3 protein. The sample has 600,000 to 750,000 distinct CDR3 sequences; about 12% are singletons. The sample in question was PBMCs, obtained on the day of the yellow fever booster vaccination. The receptors were gathered from a man aged 30 to 45 who received the YFV17D yellow fever vaccine. Both conserved end residues are part of each CDR3. Each record gives: D gene, V gene, clone size, J gene, CDR3 DNA, CDR3 protein. The D gene is left open where the match is weak. Size values are once, few and many counts, or a class for expanded clones, and some rows have none.

d_gene: -; v_gene: TRBV20-1; abundance: few; j_gene: TRBJ1-5; CDR3nt: TGCAGTGCTGCCTCCGCGGACAGCCTAAATCAGCCCCAGCATTTT; CDR3aa: CSAASADSLNQPQHF
d_gene: -; v_gene: TRBV5-6; abundance: few; j_gene: TRBJ2-5; CDR3nt: TGTGCCAGCAGCTTGGTTGGGGCCCTGGGGACCCAGTACTTC; CDR3aa: CASSLVGALGTQYF
d_gene: TRBD2; v_gene: TRBV27; abundance: -; j_gene: TRBJ2-5; CDR3nt: TGTGCCAGCAGTCCCACACTAGCGGGAGTAGAGACCCAGTACTTC; CDR3aa: CASSPTLAGVETQYF
d_gene: -; v_gene: TRBV20-1; abundance: -; j_gene: TRBJ2-4; CDR3nt: TGCAGTGCTAGCAGGGAGCTTCAGTACTTC; CDR3aa: CSASRELQYF
d_gene: -; v_gene: TRBV7-2; abundance: -; j_gene: TRBJ2-3; CDR3nt: TGTGCCAGCAGCTTTTCCCGGGGCACAGATACGCAGTATTTT; CDR3aa: CASSFSRGTDTQYF
d_gene: -; v_gene: TRBV20-1; abundance: -; j_gene: TRBJ2-5; CDR3nt: TGCAGTGCTAGAGACCAAGAGACCCAGTACTTC; CDR3aa: CSARDQETQYF
d_gene: -; v_gene: TRBV5-5; abundance: few; j_gene: TRBJ2-6; CDR3nt: TGTGCCAGCAGCTTGTTAACTTACCAGAGCTCTGGGGCCAACGTCCTGACTTTC; CDR3aa: CASSLLTYQSSGANVLTF
d_gene: TRBD1; v_gene: TRBV7-2; abundance: -; j_gene: TRBJ2-1; CDR3nt: TGTGCCAGCAGCTGGACGAGGGGGCTGACGGATGAGCAGTTCTTC; CDR3aa: CASSWTRGLTDEQFF
d_gene: -; v_gene: TRBV20-1; abundance: -; j_gene: TRBJ2-7; CDR3nt: TGCAGTGCGCTAAACTTACAGCAGTACTTC; CDR3aa: CSALNLQQYF
d_gene: -; v_gene: TRBV7-9; abundance: -; j_gene: TRBJ2-1; CDR3nt: TGTGCCAGCAGCCATGTAGGGGGGACTGGCTACAATGAGCAGTTCTTC; CDR3aa: CASSHVGGTGYNEQFF
d_gene: -; v_gene: TRBV12-3/TRBV12-4; abundance: -; j_gene: TRBJ2-4; CDR3nt: TGTGCCAGCAGTTTAGACACAACCAACATTCAGTACTTC; CDR3aa: CASSLDTTNIQYF
d_gene: TRBD1; v_gene: TRBV7-8; abundance: -; j_gene: TRBJ2-1; CDR3nt: TGTGCCAGCAGCTTCGAAGGACAGGGGATTTACAATGAGCAGTTCTTC; CDR3aa: CASSFEGQGIYNEQFF
d_gene: TRBD1; v_gene: TRBV19; abundance: -; j_gene: TRBJ1-1; CDR3nt: TGTGCCAGTAGCCTTCGACAGGGACTGAACACTGAAGCTTTCTTT; CDR3aa: CASSLRQGLNTEAFF
d_gene: TRBD2; v_gene: TRBV7-2; abundance: few; j_gene: TRBJ2-7; CDR3nt: TGTGCCAGCAGCCTGAGGTCTAGCGGGAGGGCTTACGAGCAGTACTTC; CDR3aa: CASSLRSSGRAYEQYF
d_gene: TRBD1; v_gene: TRBV27; abundance: few; j_gene: TRBJ1-2; CDR3nt: TGTGCCAGCAGTTTATCGACAGGGGGCGTCTATGGCTACACCTTC; CDR3aa: CASSLSTGGVYGYTF
d_gene: -; v_gene: TRBV7-8; abundance: few; j_gene: TRBJ2-3; CDR3nt: TGTGCCAGCAGCTCCATCCCGGGGGGCACAGATACGCAGTATTTT; CDR3aa: CASSSIPGGTDTQYF
d_gene: -; v_gene: TRBV24-1; abundance: many; j_gene: TRBJ2-7; CDR3nt: TGTGCCACCAGTGAGTTGGACACGGACGAGCAGTACTTC; CDR3aa: CATSELDTDEQYF
d_gene: -; v_gene: TRBV20-1; abundance: -; j_gene: TRBJ2-7; CDR3nt: TGCAGTGCTAGGGGGCGGGGAGTTTACGAGCAGTACTTC; CDR3aa: CSARGRGVYEQYF
d_gene: -; v_gene: TRBV20-1; abundance: few; j_gene: TRBJ1-1; CDR3nt: TGCAGTGCTACAGACAACAAGAACACTGAAGCTTTCTTT; CDR3aa: CSATDNKNTEAFF
d_gene: TRBD1; v_gene: TRBV12-3/TRBV12-4; abundance: few; j_gene: TRBJ1-6; CDR3nt: TGTGCCAGCAGTACGCAGGGGGCAAATTCACCCCTCCACTTT; CDR3aa: CASSTQGANSPLHF
d_gene: TRBD2; v_gene: TRBV7-3; abundance: few; j_gene: TRBJ2-1; CDR3nt: TGTGCCAGCAGCTTACAGGGGGGACTAGCGGGAGGTCGGGAAGGGGGTGAGCAGTTCTTC; CDR3aa: CASSLQGGLAGGREGGEQFF
d_gene: -; v_gene: TRBV15; abundance: few; j_gene: TRBJ2-1; CDR3nt: TGTGCCACCAGCAGCTTAGCCGGAGATTACAATGAGCAGTTCTTC; CDR3aa: CATSSLAGDYNEQFF
d_gene: TRBD1; v_gene: TRBV6-2/TRBV6-3; abundance: -; j_gene: TRBJ2-7; CDR3nt: TGTGCCAGCAGTTTCCAACGGGACAGGGGCGAGCAGTACTTC; CDR3aa: CASSFQRDRGEQYF
d_gene: TRBD2; v_gene: TRBV20-1; abundance: few; j_gene: TRBJ2-1; CDR3nt: TGCTGTGCTAGAGACCAGCTAGCGGGGACCTACAATGAGCAGTTCTTC; CDR3aa: CCARDQLAGTYNEQFF
d_gene: -; v_gene: TRBV5-4; abundance: -; j_gene: TRBJ2-3; CDR3nt: TGTGCCAGCAGCTTGGAACGGGTAGATACGCAGTATTTT; CDR3aa: CASSLERVDTQYF
d_gene: TRBD1; v_gene: TRBV6-5; abundance: many; j_gene: TRBJ1-3; CDR3nt: TGTGCCAGCAGGGGACAGGGGAGAAACACCATATATTTT; CDR3aa: CASRGQGRNTIYF
d_gene: TRBD2; v_gene: TRBV5-1; abundance: -; j_gene: TRBJ2-1; CDR3nt: TGCGCCAGCATGACTAGCGGAATTTACAATGAGCAGTTCTTC; CDR3aa: CASMTSGIYNEQFF
d_gene: -; v_gene: TRBV5-6; abundance: few; j_gene: TRBJ2-1; CDR3nt: TGTGCCAGCAGCTCTACTAGGGGGGTCTACAATGAGCAGTTCTTC; CDR3aa: CASSSTRGVYNEQFF
d_gene: -; v_gene: TRBV9; abundance: few; j_gene: TRBJ2-2; CDR3nt: TGTGCCAGCAGCGTAGCTTGGGGAGCCGGGGAGCTGTTTTTT; CDR3aa: CASSVAWGAGELFF
d_gene: TRBD2; v_gene: TRBV2; abundance: few; j_gene: TRBJ2-1; CDR3nt: TGTGCCAGCAGTTTGGGGACTAGCGTTATGGGATCCTACAATGAGCAGTTCTTC; CDR3aa: CASSLGTSVMGSYNEQFF
d_gene: TRBD2; v_gene: TRBV20-1; abundance: few; j_gene: TRBJ2-7; CDR3nt: TGCAGTGCACCCGGGGGACTAGCGAGAGCCTACGAGCAGTACTTC; CDR3aa: CSAPGGLARAYEQYF
d_gene: -; v_gene: TRBV5-1; abundance: few; j_gene: TRBJ2-1; CDR3nt: TGCGCCAGCTCTCGCACCTTAACCCAGGGGAATGAGCAGTTCTTC; CDR3aa: CASSRTLTQGNEQFF
d_gene: TRBD1; v_gene: TRBV28; abundance: few; j_gene: TRBJ2-5; CDR3nt: TGTGCCAGCAGTCCCTATCGACAGGGTAGATGGGAAGAGACCCAGTACTTC; CDR3aa: CASSPYRQGRWEETQYF
d_gene: -; v_gene: TRBV18; abundance: many; j_gene: TRBJ2-5; CDR3nt: TGTGCCAGCTCACCTGGCGCCGAGACCCAGTACTTC; CDR3aa: CASSPGAETQYF
d_gene: -; v_gene: TRBV5-4; abundance: -; j_gene: TRBJ2-5; CDR3nt: TGTGCCAGCAGCTCAAGACAGCGCGGACAAGAGACCCAGTACTTC; CDR3aa: CASSSRQRGQETQYF
d_gene: -; v_gene: TRBV5-1; abundance: -; j_gene: TRBJ1-5; CDR3nt: TGCGCCAGCAGCTTGGGGTCGGGTGGATTTGGGCAGCCCCAGCATTTT; CDR3aa: CASSLGSGGFGQPQHF
d_gene: -; v_gene: TRBV20-1; abundance: once; j_gene: TRBJ2-3; CDR3nt: TGCAGTGCTAGATCCCCTGAGCGAAAAAGTTCAGATACGCAGTATTTT; CDR3aa: CSARSPERKSSDTQYF
d_gene: TRBD2; v_gene: TRBV7-8; abundance: few; j_gene: TRBJ2-3; CDR3nt: TGTGCCAGCAGCTCGCGCTGGACTAGCGGGGGGACAGATACGCAGTATTTT; CDR3aa: CASSSRWTSGGTDTQYF
d_gene: -; v_gene: TRBV7-8; abundance: -; j_gene: TRBJ2-7; CDR3nt: TGTGCCAGCAGACCCCCCACAGAGGCGGGCTACGAGCAGTACTTC; CDR3aa: CASRPPTEAGYEQYF
d_gene: TRBD2; v_gene: TRBV5-5; abundance: -; j_gene: TRBJ2-5; CDR3nt: TGTGCCAGCAGCTTGGGGACTAGCCCGCTCGGAGAGACCCAGTACTTC; CDR3aa: CASSLGTSPLGETQYF
d_gene: -; v_gene: TRBV7-2; abundance: few; j_gene: TRBJ2-7; CDR3nt: TGTGCCAGCAGCTTAGTCGCCAAGGAGCAGTACTTC; CDR3aa: CASSLVAKEQYF
d_gene: -; v_gene: TRBV15; abundance: -; j_gene: TRBJ2-2; CDR3nt: TGTGCCACCAGCCTAGACGGGGAGCTGTTTTTT; CDR3aa: CATSLDGELFF
d_gene: TRBD2; v_gene: TRBV18; abundance: few; j_gene: TRBJ2-7; CDR3nt: TGTGCCAGCTCATCCGCCGGGACTAGCGGGACGCACTACGAGCAGTACTTC; CDR3aa: CASSSAGTSGTHYEQYF
d_gene: -; v_gene: TRBV9; abundance: -; j_gene: TRBJ2-1; CDR3nt: TGTGCCAGCAGTCCCTGGCGGGGAAACTACAATGAGCAGTTCTTC; CDR3aa: CASSPWRGNYNEQFF
d_gene: TRBD2; v_gene: TRBV6-2/TRBV6-3; abundance: few; j_gene: TRBJ2-7; CDR3nt: TGTGCCAGCAGTTGGCCTAGCGGGGGAATCCACGAGCAGTACTTC; CDR3aa: CASSWPSGGIHEQYF
d_gene: -; v_gene: TRBV7-2; abundance: -; j_gene: TRBJ2-5; CDR3nt: TGTGCCAGCAGCTTAGGGAAGTCTGCGCAAGGGTACTTC; CDR3aa: CASSLGKSAQGYF
d_gene: TRBD1; v_gene: TRBV20-1; abundance: few; j_gene: TRBJ2-5; CDR3nt: TGCAGTGCTAGTTTAGGGACAGGGGGCTGGGAGACCCAGTACTTC; CDR3aa: CSASLGTGGWETQYF
d_gene: TRBD1; v_gene: TRBV27; abundance: -; j_gene: TRBJ1-5; CDR3nt: TGTGCCAGCAGTCACTCGGGACAGGGCAATCAGCCCCAGCATTTT; CDR3aa: CASSHSGQGNQPQHF
d_gene: -; v_gene: TRBV20-1; abundance: many; j_gene: TRBJ1-4; CDR3nt: TGCAGTGCTAGAGATCAAGAGGGTGGGGGTGAAAAACTGTTTTTT; CDR3aa: CSARDQEGGGEKLFF
d_gene: -; v_gene: TRBV12-3/TRBV12-4; abundance: -; j_gene: TRBJ1-5; CDR3nt: TGTGCCAGCACTCTGGGGGGGGTCAATCAGCCCCAGCATTTT; CDR3aa: CASTLGGVNQPQHF
d_gene: TRBD2; v_gene: TRBV9; abundance: -; j_gene: TRBJ2-1; CDR3nt: TGTGCCAGCAGCGTAGCTCCGGCCAGGAGCGGGAGGGCAGTCAATGAGCAGTTCTTC; CDR3aa: CASSVAPARSGRAVNEQFF
d_gene: -; v_gene: TRBV7-2; abundance: many; j_gene: TRBJ1-1; CDR3nt: TGTGCCAGCAGCTTACAGGGACGGGACACTGAAGCTTTCTTT; CDR3aa: CASSLQGRDTEAFF
d_gene: -; v_gene: TRBV28; abundance: few; j_gene: TRBJ2-1; CDR3nt: TGTGCCAGCAGTCCTCGTTGGGGGTCCGGGCAGAATGAGCAGTTCTTC; CDR3aa: CASSPRWGSGQNEQFF
d_gene: -; v_gene: TRBV5-1; abundance: few; j_gene: TRBJ2-3; CDR3nt: TGCGCCAGCAGCCTGGGACAAAAGGATACGCAGTATTTT; CDR3aa: CASSLGQKDTQYF
d_gene: -; v_gene: TRBV20-1; abundance: -; j_gene: TRBJ1-1; CDR3nt: TGCAGTGCTCCTGACAGGCGAAACACTGAAGCTTTCTTT; CDR3aa: CSAPDRRNTEAFF
d_gene: -; v_gene: TRBV29-1; abundance: few; j_gene: TRBJ2-3; CDR3nt: TGCAGCGTCCTTTCTGTCACAGATACGCAGTATTTT; CDR3aa: CSVLSVTDTQYF
d_gene: TRBD2; v_gene: TRBV19; abundance: few; j_gene: TRBJ2-2; CDR3nt: TGTGCCAGTAGTATAGTACTAGCGGGCACTACCGGGGAGCTGTTTTTT; CDR3aa: CASSIVLAGTTGELFF
d_gene: -; v_gene: TRBV21-1; abundance: -; j_gene: TRBJ2-1; CDR3nt: TGTGCCAGCAGCAGGGCCCGAAGCCGGGTCTTC; CDR3aa: CASSRARSRVF
d_gene: TRBD2; v_gene: TRBV6-2/TRBV6-3; abundance: -; j_gene: TRBJ2-3; CDR3nt: TGTGCCAGCAGCTCCTCTAGCGGGAGTTGGGATACGCAGTATTTT; CDR3aa: CASSSSSGSWDTQYF